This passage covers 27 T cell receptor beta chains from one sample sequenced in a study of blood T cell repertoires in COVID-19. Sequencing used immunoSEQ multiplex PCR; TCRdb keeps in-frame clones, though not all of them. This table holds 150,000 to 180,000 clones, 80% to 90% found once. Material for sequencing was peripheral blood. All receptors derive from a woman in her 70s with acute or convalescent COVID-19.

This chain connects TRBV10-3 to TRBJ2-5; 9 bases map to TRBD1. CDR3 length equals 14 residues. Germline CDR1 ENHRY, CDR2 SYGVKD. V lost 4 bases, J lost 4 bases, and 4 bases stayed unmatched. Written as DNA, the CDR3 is TGTGCCATCAGTGTGACAGGGGGACGAGAGACCCAGTACTTC. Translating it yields CAISVTGGRETQYF.

CDR3 DNA sequence: TGTGCCAGTAGTATACCGGGGTTGAGGCCCCAGCATTTT. Encoded protein: CASSIPGLRPQHF. J is TRBJ1-5 and V is TRBV19; D gene unclear. The CDR3 contains 13 residues. The V end lost 2 bases, the J end lost 9 bases, and 11 bases lay between the germline ends. Per the germline V gene, CDR1 is LNHDA and CDR2 is SQIVND (reference sequence).

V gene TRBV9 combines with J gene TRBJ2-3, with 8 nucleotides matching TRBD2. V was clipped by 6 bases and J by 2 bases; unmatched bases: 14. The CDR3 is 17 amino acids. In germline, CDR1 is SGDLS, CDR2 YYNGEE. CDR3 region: CASNGGASGRVTDTQYF. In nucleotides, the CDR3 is TGTGCCAGCAACGGAGGGGCTAGCGGGCGGGTCACAGATACGCAGTATTTT.

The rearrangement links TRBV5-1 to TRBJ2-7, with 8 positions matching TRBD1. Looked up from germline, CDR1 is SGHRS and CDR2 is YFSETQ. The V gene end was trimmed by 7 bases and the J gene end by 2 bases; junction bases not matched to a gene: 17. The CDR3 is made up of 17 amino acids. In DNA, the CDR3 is TGCGCCAGCCTACGGCAGGGGGCGAGTTTTTTGACCTACGAGCAGTACGTC. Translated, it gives CASLRQGASFLTYEQYV.

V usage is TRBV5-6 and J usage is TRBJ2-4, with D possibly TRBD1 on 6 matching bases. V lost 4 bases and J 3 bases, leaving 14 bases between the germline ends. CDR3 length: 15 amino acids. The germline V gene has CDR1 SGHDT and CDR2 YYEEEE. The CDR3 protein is CASSRYRAGKNIQYF. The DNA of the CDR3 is TGTGCCAGCAGCCGTTACAGGGCCGGCAAAAACATTCAGTACTTC.

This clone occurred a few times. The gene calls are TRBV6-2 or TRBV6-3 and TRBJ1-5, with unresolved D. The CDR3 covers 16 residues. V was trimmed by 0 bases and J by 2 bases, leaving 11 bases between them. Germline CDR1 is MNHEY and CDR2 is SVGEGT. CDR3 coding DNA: TGTGCCAGCAGTTACTCTTGGACGGGAGGCAATCAGCCCCAGCATTTT. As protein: CASSYSWTGGNQPQHF.

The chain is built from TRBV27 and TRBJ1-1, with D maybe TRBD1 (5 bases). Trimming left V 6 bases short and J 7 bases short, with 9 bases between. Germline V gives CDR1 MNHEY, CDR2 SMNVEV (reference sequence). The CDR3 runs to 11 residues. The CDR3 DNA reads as TGTGCCAGCAGCTCCGACAGTGAAGCTTTCTTT. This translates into CASSSDSEAFF.

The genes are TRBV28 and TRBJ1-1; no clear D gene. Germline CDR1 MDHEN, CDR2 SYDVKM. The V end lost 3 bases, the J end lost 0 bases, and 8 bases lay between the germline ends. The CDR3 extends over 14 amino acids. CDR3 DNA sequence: TGTGCCAGCAGTTTTGTTAATATGAACACTGAAGCTTTCTTT. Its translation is CASSFVNMNTEAFF.

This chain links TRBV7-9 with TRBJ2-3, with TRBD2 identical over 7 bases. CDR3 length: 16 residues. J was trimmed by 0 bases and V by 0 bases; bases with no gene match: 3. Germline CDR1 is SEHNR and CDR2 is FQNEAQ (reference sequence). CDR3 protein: CASSLALAVSTDTQYF. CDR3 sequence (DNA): TGTGCCAGCAGCTTAGCGCTAGCGGTCAGCACAGATACGCAGTATTTT.

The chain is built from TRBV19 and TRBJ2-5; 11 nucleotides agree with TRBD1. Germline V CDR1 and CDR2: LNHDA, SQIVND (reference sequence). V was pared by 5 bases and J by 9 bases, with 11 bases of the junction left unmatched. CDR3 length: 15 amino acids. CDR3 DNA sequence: TGTGCCAGTAGTGTCGCCGGGACAGGGGGGTTGCCCCAGTACTTC. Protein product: CASSVAGTGGLPQYF.

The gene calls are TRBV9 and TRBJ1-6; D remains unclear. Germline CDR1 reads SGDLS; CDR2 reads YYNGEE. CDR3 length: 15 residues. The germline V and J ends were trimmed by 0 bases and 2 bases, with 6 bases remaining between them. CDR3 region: CASSVGHTYNSPLHF. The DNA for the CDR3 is TGTGCCAGCAGCGTAGGACACACCTATAATTCACCCCTCCACTTT.

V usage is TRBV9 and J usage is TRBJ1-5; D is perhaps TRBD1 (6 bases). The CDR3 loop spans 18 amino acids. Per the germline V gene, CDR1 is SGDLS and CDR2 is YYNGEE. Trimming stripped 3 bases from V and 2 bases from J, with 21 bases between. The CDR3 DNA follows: TGTGCCAGCAGCGGAAAGGGACACCCAACTAGAGGCAATCAGCCCCAGCATTTT. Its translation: CASSGKGHPTRGNQPQHF.

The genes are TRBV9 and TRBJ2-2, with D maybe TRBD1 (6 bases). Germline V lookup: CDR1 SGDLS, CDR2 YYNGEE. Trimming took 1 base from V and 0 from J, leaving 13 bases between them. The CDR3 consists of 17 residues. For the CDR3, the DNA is TGTGCCAGCAGCGTACCCGTCGGGACACCGAACACCGGGGAGCTGTTTTTT. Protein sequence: CASSVPVGTPNTGELFF.

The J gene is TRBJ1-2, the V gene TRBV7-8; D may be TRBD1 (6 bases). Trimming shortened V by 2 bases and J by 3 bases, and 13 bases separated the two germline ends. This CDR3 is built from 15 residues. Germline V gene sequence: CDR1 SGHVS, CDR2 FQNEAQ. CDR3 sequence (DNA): TGTGCCAGCAGCTTAACAGGGATACGCGACTATGGCTACACCTTC. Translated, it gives CASSLTGIRDYGYTF.

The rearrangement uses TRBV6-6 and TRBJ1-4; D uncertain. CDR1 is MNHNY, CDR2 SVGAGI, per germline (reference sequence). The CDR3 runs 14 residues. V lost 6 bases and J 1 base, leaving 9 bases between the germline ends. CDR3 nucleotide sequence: TGTGCCAGCAGGAAAGGGAGAACTAATGAAAAACTGTTTTTT. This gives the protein CASRKGRTNEKLFF.

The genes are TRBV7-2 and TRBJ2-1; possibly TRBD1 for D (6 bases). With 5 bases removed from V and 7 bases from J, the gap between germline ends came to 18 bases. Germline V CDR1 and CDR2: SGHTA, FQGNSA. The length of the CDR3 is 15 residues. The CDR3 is CASSPPGGGSNEQFF. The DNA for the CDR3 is TGTGCCAGCAGCCCTCCTGGGGGCGGCTCGAATGAGCAGTTCTTC.

CDR3 loop: CAISESYTGAYEQYV. CDR3 nucleotide sequence: TGTGCCATCAGTGAGTCGTACACGGGAGCCTACGAGCAGTACGTC. The chain has TRBV10-3 and TRBJ2-7; D is perhaps TRBD2 (6 bases). This CDR3 is 15 amino acids long. Germline assignment: CDR1 ENHRY and CDR2 SYGVKD. V shed 0 bases and J shed 2 bases, with 11 bases lying between them.

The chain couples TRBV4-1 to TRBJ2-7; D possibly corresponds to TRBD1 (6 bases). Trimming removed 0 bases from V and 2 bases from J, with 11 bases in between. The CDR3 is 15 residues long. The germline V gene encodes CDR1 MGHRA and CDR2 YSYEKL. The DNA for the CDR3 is TGCGCCAGCAGCCAAGACTGGGGGCCAGCCTACGAGCAGTACTTC. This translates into CASSQDWGPAYEQYF.

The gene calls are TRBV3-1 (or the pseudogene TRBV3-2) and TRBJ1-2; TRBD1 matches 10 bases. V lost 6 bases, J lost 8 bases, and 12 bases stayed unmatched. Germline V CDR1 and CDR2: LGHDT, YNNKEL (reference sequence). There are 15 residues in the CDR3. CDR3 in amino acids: CASRPTGTGAGGYTF. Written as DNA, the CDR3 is TGTGCCAGCAGACCGACCGGGACAGGGGCTGGCGGCTACACCTTC.

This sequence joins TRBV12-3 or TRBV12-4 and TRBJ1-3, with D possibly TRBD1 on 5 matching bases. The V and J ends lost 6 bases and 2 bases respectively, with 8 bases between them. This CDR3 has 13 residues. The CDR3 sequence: CASSRGTGNTIYF. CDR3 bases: TGTGCCAGCAGCCGGGGGACTGGAAACACCATATATTTT.

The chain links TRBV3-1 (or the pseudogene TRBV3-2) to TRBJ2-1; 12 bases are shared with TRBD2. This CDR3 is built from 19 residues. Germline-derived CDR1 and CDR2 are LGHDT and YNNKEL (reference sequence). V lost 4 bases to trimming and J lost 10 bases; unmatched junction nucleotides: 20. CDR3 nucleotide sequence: TGTGCCAGCAGCCGATTCCTCTCTAGCGGGGGGGCGGAATCTGTGGAGCAGTTCTTC. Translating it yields CASSRFLSSGGAESVEQFF.

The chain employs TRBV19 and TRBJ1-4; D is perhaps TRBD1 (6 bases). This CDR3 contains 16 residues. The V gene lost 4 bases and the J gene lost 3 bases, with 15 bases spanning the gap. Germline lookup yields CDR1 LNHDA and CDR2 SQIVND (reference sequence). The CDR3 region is CASSTGTSSANEKLFF. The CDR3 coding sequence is TGTGCCAGTAGTACCGGGACATCCTCTGCTAATGAAAAACTGTTTTTT. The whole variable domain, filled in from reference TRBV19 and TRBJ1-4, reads DGGITQSPKYLFRKEGQNVTLSCEQNLNHDAMYWYRQDPGQGLRLIYYSQIVNDFQKGDIAEGYSVSREKKESFPLTVTSAQKNPTAFYLCASSTGTSSANEKLFFGSGTQLSVL.

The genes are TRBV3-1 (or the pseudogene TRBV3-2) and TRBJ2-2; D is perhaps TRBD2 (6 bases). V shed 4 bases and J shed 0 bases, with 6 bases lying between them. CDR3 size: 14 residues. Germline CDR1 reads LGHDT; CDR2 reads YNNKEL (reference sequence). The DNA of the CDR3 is TGTGCCAGCAGCCCGGGGGCGAACACCGGGGAGCTGTTTTTT. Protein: CASSPGANTGELFF.

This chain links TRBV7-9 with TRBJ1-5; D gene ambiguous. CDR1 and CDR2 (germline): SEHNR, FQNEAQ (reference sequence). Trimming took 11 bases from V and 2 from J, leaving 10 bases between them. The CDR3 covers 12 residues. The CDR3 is CARIQGNQPQHF. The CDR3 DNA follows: TGTGCCCGCATCCAGGGCAATCAGCCCCAGCATTTT.

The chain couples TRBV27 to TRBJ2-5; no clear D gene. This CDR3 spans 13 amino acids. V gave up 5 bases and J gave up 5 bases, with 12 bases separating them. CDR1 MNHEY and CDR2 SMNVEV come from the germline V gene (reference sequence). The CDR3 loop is CASSLSDSETQYF. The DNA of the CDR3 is TGTGCCAGCAGTCTCTCCGACTCGGAGACCCAGTACTTC.

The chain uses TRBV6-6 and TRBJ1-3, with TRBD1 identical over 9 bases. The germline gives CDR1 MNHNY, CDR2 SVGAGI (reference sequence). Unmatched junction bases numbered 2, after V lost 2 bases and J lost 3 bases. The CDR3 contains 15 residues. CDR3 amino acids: CASSYGGQGGNTIYF. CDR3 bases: TGTGCCAGCAGTTACGGGGGACAGGGTGGAAACACCATATATTTT.

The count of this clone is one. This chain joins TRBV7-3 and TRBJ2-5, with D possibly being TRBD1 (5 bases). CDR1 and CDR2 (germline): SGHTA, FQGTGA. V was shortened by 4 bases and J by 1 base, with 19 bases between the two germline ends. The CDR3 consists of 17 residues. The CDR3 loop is CASSSRGLVSGQETQYF. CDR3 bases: TGTGCCAGCAGCTCAAGGGGCTTAGTAAGTGGCCAAGAGACCCAGTACTTC.